The 20 T cell receptor beta chains reported below all come from one sample, sequenced in a study of blood T cell repertoires in COVID-19. Sequencing used immunoSEQ multiplex PCR; TCRdb keeps in-frame clones, though not all of them. The table has about 320,000 clones, approximately 88% seen once. What was sequenced was PBMCs or T cells enriched from blood (not recorded which). The source of these receptors is a man younger than 45 who had recovered from COVID-19.

V usage is TRBV7-3 and J usage is TRBJ2-3; D unclear. The CDR3 extends over 14 amino acids. Germline CDR1 and CDR2: SGHTA and FQGTGA. Trimming removed 1 base from V and 0 bases from J, with 5 bases in between. CDR3 in amino acids: CASSLMGSTDTQYF. For the CDR3, the DNA is TGTGCCAGCAGCTTAATGGGCAGCACAGATACGCAGTATTTT.

The CDR3 DNA is TGTGCCAGCAGCTTAGTTCGGAGTACAGGGTTTAACTATGGCTACACCTTC. This translates into CASSLVRSTGFNYGYTF. V and J are TRBV7-9 and TRBJ1-2; weak D call: TRBD1 (6 bases). Germline V CDR1 and CDR2: SEHNR, FQNEAQ (reference sequence). The CDR3 totals 17 residues. V lost 1 base, J lost 1 base, and 16 bases lay in between.

J is TRBJ2-2 and V is TRBV5-6, with 8 positions matching TRBD2. CDR1 is SGHDT, CDR2 YYEEEE, per germline. The CDR3 runs 18 residues. The V segment lost 5 bases and the J segment 4 bases; nucleotides outside the gene matches: 16. In DNA form, the CDR3 reads TGTGCCAGCAGACCCAGGTGGATAGCGGGGCCGAGCACCGGGGAGCTGTTTTTT. This codes for CASRPRWIAGPSTGELFF.

This clone was seen only once. The rearrangement uses TRBV7-9 and TRBJ2-5; weak D call: TRBD2 (6 bases). Trimming cost V 2 bases and J 2 bases, with 15 bases left between them. Germline V gene sequence: CDR1 SEHNR, CDR2 FQNEAQ (reference sequence). The CDR3 is 16 amino acids. The CDR3 region is CASSLLHRTKQETQYF. Here the CDR3 DNA reads TGTGCCAGCAGCTTACTCCATCGGACTAAACAAGAGACCCAGTACTTC.

The chain combines TRBV7-2 with TRBJ1-6; no reliable D call. The V and J ends lost 1 base and 7 bases respectively, with 11 bases between them. The CDR3 has 15 residues. Germline loops: CDR1 SGHTA, CDR2 FQGNSA. In DNA, the CDR3 is TGTGCCAGCAGCTTAGGTGCAGGTCAGAATTCACCCCTCCACTTT. This encodes CASSLGAGQNSPLHF.

The rearrangement joins TRBV27 to TRBJ1-2; TRBD1 matches 7 bases. The V segment lost 5 bases and the J segment 6 bases; nucleotides outside the gene matches: 6. CDR1 MNHEY and CDR2 SMNVEV come from the germline V gene (reference sequence). This CDR3 region has 13 residues. The CDR3 spells CASSIDREHGYTF. The CDR3 coding sequence is TGTGCCAGCAGTATAGACAGGGAACATGGCTACACCTTC.

This sequence joins TRBV4-2 and TRBJ1-1; D is uncertain. V lost 1 base to trimming and J lost 3 bases, with 9 bases between them. The germline V gene has CDR1 LGHNA and CDR2 YNFKEQ. This CDR3 has 14 residues. The CDR3 bases are TGTGCCAGCAGCCAAGCAAGCGGGGACACTGAAGCTTTCTTT. Amino acids: CASSQASGDTEAFF.

The rearrangement links TRBV6-5 to TRBJ2-3; 8 positions match TRBD1. After removal of 8 bases from V and 2 bases from J, the junction contained 6 bases not matched to a gene. The length of the CDR3 is 14 residues. Germline V gene lookup returns CDR1 MNHEY and CDR2 SVGAGI. The CDR3 DNA reads TGTGCCAGCGGGCGACAGGGGCTCACAGATACGCAGTATTTT. It encodes CASGRQGLTDTQYF.

The gene calls are TRBV7-9 and TRBJ1-6; 10 bases agree with TRBD1. After removal of 1 base from V and 9 bases from J, the junction contained 3 bases not matched to a gene. CDR1 and CDR2 (germline): SEHNR, FQNEAQ (reference sequence). The CDR3 has 15 amino acids. CDR3 sequence: CASSLGGQGTSPLHF. The CDR3 DNA is TGTGCCAGCAGCTTAGGGGGACAGGGGACTTCACCCCTCCACTTT.

This chain connects TRBV3-1 (or the pseudogene TRBV3-2) to TRBJ2-7; 11 bases line up with TRBD2. This CDR3 is 15 amino acids long. The trim removed 5 bases at V and 3 bases at J, leaving 6 bases unmatched. Germline loops: CDR1 LGHDT, CDR2 YNNKEL (reference sequence). The CDR3 region is CASSVPSGGIYEQYF. DNA for the CDR3: TGTGCCAGCAGCGTCCCTAGCGGGGGGATCTACGAGCAGTACTTC.

V gene TRBV5-1 combines with J gene TRBJ1-3; D gene unclear. The CDR3 runs 16 residues. CDR1 and CDR2 from the germline V gene are SGHRS and YFSETQ. The V end was cut by 0 bases, the J end by 0 bases, with 10 bases between. The CDR3 loop reads CASSLALGSSGNTIYF. The CDR3 nucleotides are TGCGCCAGCAGCTTGGCCCTCGGGAGCTCTGGAAACACCATATATTTT.

The rearrangement links TRBV4-2 to TRBJ1-6; TRBD1 might be the D (6 bases). The CDR3 is made up of 14 amino acids. V lost 8 bases and J lost 5, with 13 bases in between. CDR1 and CDR2 (germline): LGHNA, YNFKEQ. This CDR3 reads CASSAGQNNSPLHF. CDR3 in DNA: TGTGCCAGCTCAGCGGGACAAAATAATTCACCCCTCCACTTT.

The chain has TRBV29-1 and TRBJ2-7; 13 bases match TRBD2. The ends lost 2 bases at V and 0 bases at J; junction bases unmatched: 10. The CDR3 loop spans 18 amino acids. Germline V gene sequence: CDR1 SQVTM, CDR2 ANQGSEA. CDR3 residues: CSVETGTSGAKGSYEQYF. The CDR3 bases are TGCAGCGTTGAAACCGGGACTAGCGGGGCTAAGGGCTCCTACGAGCAGTACTTC.

This chain uses TRBV7-3 with TRBJ2-3; 10 bases align to TRBD2. CDR1 and CDR2 (germline): SGHTA, FQGTGA. Trimming removed 4 bases from V and 4 bases from J; junction bases left unmatched: 5. This CDR3 has 15 residues. CDR3 nucleotide sequence: TGTGCCAGCAGCTCCCGTAGCGGGGGGCCAGATACGCAGTATTTT. Amino acids: CASSSRSGGPDTQYF.

The CDR3 reads CASSPSTGGLYGYTF. The CDR3 nucleotides are TGTGCCAGCAGTCCCTCGACAGGGGGCCTCTATGGCTACACCTTC. The rearrangement joins TRBV28 to TRBJ1-2; 10 bases map to TRBD1. Germline values: CDR1 MDHEN, CDR2 SYDVKM. Trimming cost V 5 bases and J 4 bases; bases outside gene matches: 7. CDR3 length: 15 residues.

The rearrangement links TRBV12-3 or TRBV12-4 to TRBJ1-2; D remains ambiguous. CDR3 length: 12 residues. With 5 bases removed from V and 5 bases from J, the gap between germline ends came to 9 bases. CDR3 nucleotide sequence: TGTGCCAGCAGTCGAGAATTATATGGCTACACCTTC. As protein: CASSRELYGYTF.

CDR3 nucleotide sequence: TGCGCCAGCAGCCCTCCGGGCAGGGCGGATCAGCCCCAGCATTTT. Translation: CASSPPGRADQPQHF. The chain links TRBV4-1 to TRBJ1-5, with D possibly TRBD1 on 5 matching bases. The V end lost 4 bases, the J end lost 5 bases, and 15 bases lay between the germline ends. Germline-derived CDR1 and CDR2 are MGHRA and YSYEKL. The CDR3 is 15 amino acids.

This sequence joins TRBV5-5 and TRBJ2-7, with D maybe TRBD2 (5 bases). The CDR3 runs 14 residues. Germline CDR1 reads SGHKS; CDR2 reads YYEKEE (reference sequence). Trimming shortened V by 3 bases and J by 4 bases, and 14 bases separated the two germline ends. For the CDR3, the DNA is TGTGCCAGCAGCTACACTAGTGTCCGTTACGAGCAGTACTTC. This sequence encodes CASSYTSVRYEQYF.

This chain joins TRBV7-8 and TRBJ1-6, with TRBD1 identical over 12 bases. There are 17 residues in the CDR3. Per the germline V gene, CDR1 is SGHVS and CDR2 is FQNEAQ. V shed 4 bases, J shed 6 bases, and the junction held 7 bases outside the gene matches. CDR3 residues: CASSSLGTGGFNSPLHF. The CDR3 DNA reads as TGTGCCAGCAGCTCCTTAGGGACAGGGGGCTTTAATTCACCCCTCCACTTT.

The V and J genes are TRBV7-8 and TRBJ2-3; 9 bases line up with TRBD2. The J segment lost 5 bases and the V segment lost 5 bases, leaving 5 bases of the junction unmatched. This CDR3 has 14 residues. The germline V gene has CDR1 SGHVS and CDR2 FQNEAQ. The CDR3 is CASSRGGAEDTQYF. The DNA for the CDR3 is TGTGCCAGCAGCCGCGGGGGGGCGGAAGATACGCAGTATTTT.